What follows are 7 T cell receptor beta chains derived from one specimen sequenced in a study of post-analysis software for immune sequencing data. Study-level results: Roughly five TRBV segments appeared more often in patients than in controls, and TRBV5-6, TRBV5-1 and TRBV20-1 were among these.

What these receptors recognize is not known. The TCR beta cDNA libraries contained unique molecular identifiers. Each CDR3 protein is one row after TCRdb ran MiXCR on the PCR reads. The sample lists 450,000 to 700,000 distinct CDR3 sequences; 40% to 50% were seen once. Sequenced input: blood. These receptors all stem from a girl between 10 and 17 years old with multiple sclerosis.

This clonotype appeared a few times. The rearrangement uses TRBV12-3 or TRBV12-4 and TRBJ2-7, with 10 nucleotides matching TRBD2. This CDR3 region has 14 residues. V lost 8 bases to trimming and J lost 4 bases; unmatched junction nucleotides: 8. CDR3 DNA: TGTGCCAGCCGCCCCCAAGCGGGAGGGTACGAGCAGTACTTC. The encoded protein is CASRPQAGGYEQYF.

The J gene is TRBJ2-5, the V gene TRBV7-9; 8 bases are a match to TRBD1. The J call could be wrong; TRBJ2-7 is a better fit for the DNA end. The CDR3 runs 15 residues. Germline lookup yields CDR1 SEHNR and CDR2 FQNEAQ (reference sequence). The CDR3 DNA follows: TGTGCCAGCAGCTTGAGAGGGGACAGGTTCTACGAGCAGTACTTC. This translates into CASSLRGDRFYEQYF.

This clonotype was recorded only once. The rearrangement uses TRBV29-1 and TRBJ2-1, with unresolved D. The CDR3 is 16 residues long. Germline values: CDR1 SQVTM, CDR2 ANQGSEA. Trimming removed 5 bases from V and 0 bases from J, with 17 bases in between. CDR3 nucleotides: TGCAGCGTTCCTAAGAACGACGCAATCTCCTACAATGAGCAGTTCTTC. The encoded protein is CSVPKNDAISYNEQFF.

V usage is TRBV29-1 and J usage is TRBJ2-1, with 7 bases that match TRBD2. V shed 3 bases, J shed 7 bases, and the junction held 6 bases outside the gene matches. The germline gives CDR1 SQVTM, CDR2 ANQGSEA. This CDR3 is 13 amino acids long. The CDR3 DNA follows: TGCAGCGTTGAGTGGACTAGACCAAATGAGCAGTTCTTC. Translating it yields CSVEWTRPNEQFF.

CDR3 in amino acids: CSARQLAVWNEQFF. CDR3 DNA: TGCAGTGCTAGACAGCTAGCGGTATGGAATGAGCAGTTCTTC. V and J are TRBV20-1 and TRBJ2-1; TRBD2 matches 7 bases. The junction had 8 bases not matched to a gene; V was cut back by 2 bases and J by 7 bases. CDR1 and CDR2 from the germline V gene are DFQATT and SNEGSKA (reference sequence). The CDR3 runs to 14 residues.

This clonotype has more than one count but fewer than ten. The V gene is TRBV5-1, the J gene TRBJ2-3; 8 bases agree with TRBD2. Trimming at V came to 4 bases and at J to 5 bases, leaving 9 bases not matched to a gene. The length of the CDR3 is 15 residues. The V gene's germline CDR1 is SGHRS and CDR2 YFSETQ. CDR3 in DNA: TGCGCCAGCAGCAGTTCCGGGACTAGTGAAGATACGCAGTATTTT. Its translation is CASSSSGTSEDTQYF.

This clonotype was seen a few times. The junction does not match germline at one end; this may be a read error. This sequence joins TRBV2 and TRBJ2-3; perhaps TRBD2 as D (8 bases). This CDR3 has 13 amino acids. Germline CDR1 reads SNHLY; CDR2 reads FYNNEI. CDR3 nucleotide sequence: TGTGCCATTCTATTAGCGGGGACAGATGCGCAGTATTTT. It specifies CAILLAGTDAQYF.